These T cell receptor beta chains were read from a single sample in a study of blood T cell repertoires in COVID-19. TCRdb keeps only in-frame clones here, not all; method: immunoSEQ multiplex PCR. The sample holds 150,000 to 200,000 clones, about four fifths seen once. Sample: peripheral blood. The origin of the receptors is a man aged 55 to 69 with active or convalescent COVID-19. CDR3s include the opening cysteine and the closing phenylalanine or tryptophan. The order of the fields is D gene, J gene, clone size, V gene, CDR3 protein, CDR3 DNA. The D gene is left open where the match is weak. The size of a clone is reported for some rows only, either as once, few or many, or as a class for expanded clones.

>NA|TRBJ1-1|NA|TRBV2
CASSERQGNTEAFF
TGTGCCAGCAGTGAGAGGCAGGGGAACACTGAAGCTTTCTTT
>NA|TRBJ1-6|NA|TRBV2
CASRAGANSPLHF
TGTGCCAGCCGGGCAGGGGCTAATTCACCCCTCCACTTT
>TRBD1|TRBJ1-2|few|TRBV10-3
CANGDSYGYTF
TGTGCCAACGGGGACAGCTATGGCTACACCTTC
>TRBD1|TRBJ2-3|NA|TRBV7-8
CASSASGTGATDTQYF
TGTGCCAGCAGCGCGTCCGGGACAGGGGCCACAGATACGCAGTATTTT
>TRBD1|TRBJ2-6|NA|TRBV11-2
CASSLTRTGKSSGANVLTF
TGTGCCAGCAGCTTAACCCGGACAGGGAAGAGCTCTGGGGCCAACGTCCTGACTTTC
>NA|TRBJ1-1|NA|TRBV2
CASSERQGRPLNTEAFF
TGTGCCAGCAGTGAGCGTCAGGGGCGGCCCTTGAACACTGAAGCTTTCTTT
>TRBD2|TRBJ2-2|NA|TRBV28
CASSPRSGSNFPTGELFF
TGTGCCAGCAGTCCCCGTAGCGGGAGTAATTTCCCCACCGGGGAGCTGTTTTTT
>NA|TRBJ2-7|once|TRBV6-6
CASRITATSYEQYF
TGTGCCAGCAGAATTACGGCGACTAGCTACGAGCAGTACTTC
>NA|TRBJ2-5|NA|TRBV2
CACRGRWGQETQYF
TGTGCCTGCCGGGGGAGATGGGGCCAAGAGACCCAGTACTTC
>TRBD2|TRBJ2-3|few|TRBV6-4
CASSETSGGADTQYF
TGTGCCAGCAGTGAGACTAGCGGGGGGGCAGATACGCAGTATTTT
>NA|TRBJ2-2|NA|TRBV11-3
CASSLVAAGELFF
TGTGCCAGCAGCTTAGTGGCCGCCGGGGAGCTGTTTTTT
>TRBD1|TRBJ2-1|NA|TRBV19
CASSVDRAAEQFF
TGTGCCAGTAGTGTCGACAGGGCCGCTGAGCAGTTCTTC
>NA|TRBJ2-1|NA|TRBV11-3
CASSLEGGAHNEQFF
TGTGCCAGCAGCCTAGAGGGGGGGGCCCACAATGAGCAGTTCTTC
>NA|TRBJ1-3|NA|TRBV29-1
CSVLIRSSGNTIYF
TGCAGCGTTCTAATACGAAGCTCTGGAAACACCATATATTTT
>TRBD2|TRBJ2-3|NA|TRBV5-1
CASSLSSSGGTDTQYF
TGCGCCAGCAGCCTATCTTCTAGCGGAGGCACAGATACGCAGTATTTT
>TRBD1|TRBJ1-1|NA|TRBV9
CASTPSTGAGNTEAFF
TGTGCCAGCACCCCTTCGACAGGGGCGGGGAACACTGAAGCTTTCTTT
>NA|TRBJ2-1|NA|TRBV11-2
CASDNGNEQFF
TGTGCCAGCGACAACGGCAATGAGCAGTTCTTC
>NA|TRBJ1-5|NA|TRBV18
CASSPRSGRQPQHF
TGTGCCAGCTCACCACGTTCCGGTCGGCAGCCCCAGCATTTT
>NA|TRBJ2-1|NA|TRBV3-1/TRBV3-2
CASSQAPAFSNEQFF
TGTGCCAGCAGCCAAGCCCCCGCGTTTAGCAATGAGCAGTTCTTC
>NA|TRBJ2-2|NA|TRBV12-3/TRBV12-4
CASRQDSTGELFF
TGTGCCAGCAGACAAGACAGCACCGGGGAGCTGTTTTTT
>TRBD1|TRBJ1-3|NA|TRBV11-2
CASSLAGGQGPSSGNTIYF
TGTGCCAGCAGCTTAGCTGGGGGACAGGGACCCAGCTCTGGAAACACCATATATTTT
>NA|TRBJ1-3|once|TRBV28
CAIAEAGGNTIYF
TGTGCCATCGCAGAGGCCGGAGGAAACACCATATATTTT
>NA|TRBJ1-5|NA|TRBV11-2
CASSLAGLVGQPQHF
TGTGCCAGCAGCTTAGCAGGGTTAGTCGGCCAGCCCCAGCATTTT
>TRBD1|TRBJ1-3|NA|TRBV5-4
CASSPGTGGLSGNTIYF
TGTGCCAGCAGCCCGGGGACAGGGGGCCTCTCTGGAAACACCATATATTTT
>TRBD2|TRBJ2-1|NA|TRBV7-9
CASRGTSGRNEQFF
TGTGCCAGCAGGGGGACTAGCGGGAGGAATGAGCAGTTCTTC
>TRBD1|TRBJ1-5|NA|TRBV18
CASSPTGGNQPQHF
TGTGCCAGCTCACCAACAGGGGGCAATCAGCCCCAGCATTTT
>NA|TRBJ1-3|few|TRBV4-1
CASSQSTSGNTIYF
TGCGCCAGCAGCCAGAGCACCTCTGGAAACACCATATATTTT
>NA|TRBJ1-3|NA|TRBV15
CATSRDVVVYRSGNTIYF
TGTGCCACCAGCAGAGATGTAGTAGTATACCGCTCTGGAAACACCATATATTTT
>NA|TRBJ1-2|once|TRBV7-7
CASTDSTFRGMGVGEGSYGYTF
TGTGCCAGCACCGATTCCACCTTTCGAGGGATGGGAGTAGGGGAGGGGTCCTATGGCTACACCTTC
>TRBD2|TRBJ2-7|NA|TRBV11-1
CASSLEGAGTSYEQYF
TGTGCCAGCAGCTTAGAAGGAGCGGGGACCTCCTACGAGCAGTACTTC
>NA|TRBJ1-6|once|TRBV7-3
CASSLRGDPGSPLHF
TGTGCCAGCAGCTTACGGGGGGATCCAGGTTCACCCCTCCACTTT
>NA|TRBJ1-1|NA|TRBV6-4
CASSDSSRGTEAFF
TGTGCCAGCAGTGACTCGAGTCGGGGTACTGAAGCTTTCTTT
>NA|TRBJ1-6|NA|TRBV21-1
CASSRKDRRVYSPLHF
TGTGCCAGCAGCCGTAAGGACAGGCGGGTATATTCACCCCTCCACTTT
>NA|TRBJ2-7|NA|TRBV11-2
CASSLGVGDEQYF
TGTGCCAGCAGCTTAGGTGTAGGGGACGAGCAGTACTTC
>TRBD1|TRBJ2-4|NA|TRBV27
CASSSSGTGRNIQYF
TGTGCCAGCAGTTCCTCCGGGACAGGGAGGAACATTCAGTACTTC
>NA|TRBJ1-4|NA|TRBV13
CASSFRTATNEKLFF
TGTGCCAGCAGCTTCCGGACAGCAACTAATGAAAAACTGTTTTTT
>NA|TRBJ2-5|NA|TRBV11-2
CASSLGGTQGRETQYF
TGTGCCAGCAGCTTAGGGGGGACACAGGGCCGAGAGACCCAGTACTTC
>TRBD1|TRBJ2-1|NA|TRBV5-1
CASSLGQGVYNEQFF
TGCGCCAGCAGCCTCGGACAGGGGGTCTACAATGAGCAGTTCTTC
>TRBD1|TRBJ1-4|NA|TRBV5-1
CASSLGQGPSYEKLFF
TGCGCCAGCAGCTTAGGACAGGGACCTTCCTATGAAAAACTGTTTTTT
>NA|TRBJ1-1|few|TRBV7-9
CASSFGLGGTEAFF
TGTGCCAGCAGCTTCGGGTTGGGGGGCACTGAAGCTTTCTTT
>NA|TRBJ1-2|NA|TRBV12-2
CASRWEGGPSLNYGYTF
TGTGCAAGTCGCTGGGAGGGAGGGCCCTCCCTTAACTATGGCTACACCTTC